This T cell receptor (beta chain) derives from a study of shared clonotypes between healthy human individuals. Of note for this clone: A far larger clone is only one base removed, so a read error is likely. Different DNA sequences within this sample yield the same CDR3.

Some 90 million PBMCs supplied genomic DNA for unsorted samples. TCRdb keeps only in-frame clones here, not all; method: immunoSEQ multiplex PCR. The sample includes about 490,000 clones, over 75% of them seen just once. The specimen sequenced was PBMCs. The sequence was collected from a woman in her 40s in good health. Some clones in this sample may be carry-over from other donors' samples.

The CDR3 DNA sequence: TGTGCCAGCAGCAATATCGTGGTTGACACTGAGGCTTTCTTT. It codes for CASSNIVVDTEAFF. This sequence joins TRBV5-4 and TRBJ1-1; no firm D call. Germline assignment: CDR1 SGHNT and CDR2 YYREEE (reference sequence). This CDR3 comprises 14 residues.